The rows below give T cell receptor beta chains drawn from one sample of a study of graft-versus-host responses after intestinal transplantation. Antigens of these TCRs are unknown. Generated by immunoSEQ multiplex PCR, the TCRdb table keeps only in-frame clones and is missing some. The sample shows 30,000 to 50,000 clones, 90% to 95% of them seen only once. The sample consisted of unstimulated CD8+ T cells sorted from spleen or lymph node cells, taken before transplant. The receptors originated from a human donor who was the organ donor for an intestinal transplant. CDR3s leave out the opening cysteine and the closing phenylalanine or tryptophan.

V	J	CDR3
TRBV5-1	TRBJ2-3	ASSETSGSYTDTQY
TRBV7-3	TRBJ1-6	ASSRTGGSYNSPLH
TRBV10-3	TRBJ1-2	AISGAQNYGYT
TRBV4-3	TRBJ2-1	ASSQAAYRGGNYNEQF
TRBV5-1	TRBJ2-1	ASSTGTGQWNEQF
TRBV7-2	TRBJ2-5	ASSLLGFPSGGEY
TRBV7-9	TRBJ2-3	ASSFIAGAGTDTQY
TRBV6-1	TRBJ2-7	ASSEPGPYEQY
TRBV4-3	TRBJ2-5	ASSHDHGTSGGQETQY
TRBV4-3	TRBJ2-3	ASSQDGGRFTDTQY
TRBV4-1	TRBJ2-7	ASSQVWTGVGEQY
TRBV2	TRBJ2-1	ARTSGGSRISYNEQF
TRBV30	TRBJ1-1	AWSVLDRELNTEAF
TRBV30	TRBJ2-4	AWTNPIGGAKNIQY
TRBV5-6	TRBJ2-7	ASSLGRAPHDEQY
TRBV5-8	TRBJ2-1	ASSLSPGVGSYNEQF
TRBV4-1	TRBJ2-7	ASSQERAGGYYEQY
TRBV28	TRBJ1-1	ASSAVGGGGGTEAF
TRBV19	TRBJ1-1	ASSPWGQGYTEAF
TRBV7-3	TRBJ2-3	ASSLNVGGRTDTQY
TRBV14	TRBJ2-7	ASSQAVGPREQY
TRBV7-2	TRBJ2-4	ASSLRDREGDIQY
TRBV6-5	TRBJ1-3	ASSYSPGSGNTIY
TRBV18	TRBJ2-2	ASSPSLGWTGELF
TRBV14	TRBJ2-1	ASSQVTGLLSSYNEQF
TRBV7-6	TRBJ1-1	ASSYQQGAQTEAF
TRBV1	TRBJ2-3	TSSQAGGTDTQY
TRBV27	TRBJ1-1	ASSWRTGREAF
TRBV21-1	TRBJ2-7	ASSSQGSLETYEQY
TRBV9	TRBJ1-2	ASSVDAEETYYGYT
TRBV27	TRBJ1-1	ASSSYRGSMNTEAF
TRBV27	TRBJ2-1	ASSAFSGGDYNEQF
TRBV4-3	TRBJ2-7	ASSQESSYEQY
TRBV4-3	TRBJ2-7	ASISRTGLYEQY
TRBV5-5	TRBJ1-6	ASSLDGMALH
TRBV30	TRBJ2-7	AWSVRGGLYEQY
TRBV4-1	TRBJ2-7	ASSPPGTGSYEQY